The entry that follows covers one T cell receptor (beta chain) sequence. V was clipped by 4 bases and J by 1 base, with 14 bases between them. The CDR3 extends over 15 amino acids. The V gene's germline CDR1 is SGHRS and CDR2 YFSETQ. The data derive from a study of OX40 agonist ivuxolimab in advanced cancers. TCRdb's copy holds only in-frame clones and misses some; the assay was immunoSEQ multiplex PCR. The sample lists 55,000 to 80,000 clones, around 84% occurring once. The V call is TRBV5-1, the J call TRBJ1-2; D gene unclear. The clonotype comes from an adult with an advanced solid tumor such as melanoma, head and neck, liver or kidney cancer. The source material was CD4+ or CD8+ T cells sorted from blood, sampled in a trial of the OX40 agonist ivuxolimab. The CDR3 nucleotides are TGCGCCAGCAGCCCTAACGTGGGGTATAACTATGGCTACACCTTC. Encoded protein: CASSPNVGYNYGYTF.